This T cell receptor beta chain was identified during a study of blood T cell repertoires in COVID-19. For the study at large: The samples span acute and convalescent COVID-19 from the United States, Italy and Spain.

Data came from immunoSEQ multiplex PCR; TCRdb stores just in-frame clones and leaves some out. The sample lists under 150,000 clones; 65% to 85% were seen once. The CDR3 contains 14 residues. CDR1 and CDR2 (germline): SGHTS, YDEGEE. The germline V and J ends were trimmed by 6 bases and 2 bases, with 13 bases remaining between them. The sample consisted of peripheral blood. The sequence was obtained from a woman in her 50s with acute or convalescent COVID-19. The V and J genes are TRBV5-8 and TRBJ2-3; D perhaps matches TRBD1 (6 bases). This CDR3 reads CASTPGHYTDTQYF. Written as DNA, the CDR3 is TGTGCCAGCACACCGGGACACTACACAGATACGCAGTATTTT. The entire variable domain, with the rest obtained from reference TRBV5-8 and TRBJ2-3, is as follows: EAGVTQSPTHLIKTRGQQATLRCSPISGHTSVYWYQQALGLGLQFLLWYDEGEERNRGNFPPRFSGRQFPNYSSELNVNALELEDSALYLCASTPGHYTDTQYFGPGTRLTVL.